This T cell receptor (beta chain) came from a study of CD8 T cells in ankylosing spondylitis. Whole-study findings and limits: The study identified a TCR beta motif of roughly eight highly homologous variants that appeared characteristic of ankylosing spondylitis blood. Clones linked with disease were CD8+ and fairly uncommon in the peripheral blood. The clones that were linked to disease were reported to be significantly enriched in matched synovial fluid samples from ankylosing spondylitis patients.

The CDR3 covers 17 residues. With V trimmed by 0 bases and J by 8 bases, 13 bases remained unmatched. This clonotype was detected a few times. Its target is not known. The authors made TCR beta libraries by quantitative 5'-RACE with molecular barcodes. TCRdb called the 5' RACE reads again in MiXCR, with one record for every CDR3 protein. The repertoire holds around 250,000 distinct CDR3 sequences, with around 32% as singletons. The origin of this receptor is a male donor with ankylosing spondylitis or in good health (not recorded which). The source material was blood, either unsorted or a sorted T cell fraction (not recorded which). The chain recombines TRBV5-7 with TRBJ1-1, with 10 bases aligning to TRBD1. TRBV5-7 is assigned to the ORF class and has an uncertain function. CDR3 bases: TGTGCCAGCAGCTTGGTGGGGGACAGGGGTTTACTATCGGAAGCTTTCTTT. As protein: CASSLVGDRGLLSEAFF.